These 21 T cell receptor beta chains originate from one sample sequenced in a study of T cell responses to AZD1222 COVID-19 vaccine. Measured with immunoSEQ multiplex PCR; TCRdb has only the in-frame clones, and not every one. This table holds about 140,000 clones, nearly 90% found once. The input for sequencing was peripheral blood, taken 28 days after the second dose of the MenACWY control vaccine. Receptors were obtained from an adult who received the MenACWY meningococcal vaccine as a control.

This clone was picked up a small number of times. The rearrangement links TRBV4-3 to TRBJ1-5, with 7 bases lining up with TRBD1. Germline V CDR1 and CDR2: LGHNA, YSLEER. This CDR3 contains 15 residues. Trimming cost V 5 bases and J 7 bases; bases outside gene matches: 11. For the CDR3, the DNA is TGCGCCAGCAGCTACAAGACAGGGTTTGGGCAGCCCCAGCATTTT. Amino acids: CASSYKTGFGQPQHF.

This clone was seen once. The chain has TRBV9 and TRBJ2-7; perhaps D is TRBD1 or TRBD2 (5 bases each). V was shortened by 4 bases and J by 2 bases, with 13 bases between the two germline ends. The V gene's germline CDR1 is SGDLS and CDR2 YYNGEE. This CDR3 has 14 amino acids. The CDR3 bases are TGTGCCAGCAGCAACCGGGACGGCCCCTACGAGCAGTACTTC. This encodes CASSNRDGPYEQYF.

This chain connects TRBV11-3 to TRBJ2-1; 7 bases agree with TRBD1. With 5 bases clipped from V and 5 bases from J, the junction kept 6 bases outside the gene matches. The CDR3 loop spans 14 amino acids. Germline CDR1 reads SGHNT; CDR2 reads YENEEA. The CDR3 DNA follows: TGTGCCAGCAGCCCCGGGACAGCCCACAATGAGCAGTTCTTC. It yields the protein CASSPGTAHNEQFF.

Notes on this clone: This sequence may be a read error, since a much larger clone differs from it by one base. This chain connects TRBV3-1 (or the pseudogene TRBV3-2) to TRBJ2-1; TRBD2 matches 11 bases. In germline, CDR1 is LGHDT, CDR2 YNNKEL (reference sequence). The CDR3 sequence is 13 residues long. V lost 10 bases to trimming and J lost 3 bases; unmatched junction nucleotides: 2. This CDR3 is CATGTSGYNEQFF. DNA for the CDR3: TGTGCCACCGGGACTAGCGGCTACAATGAGCAGTTCTTC.

The chain uses TRBV9 and TRBJ1-4, with 8 bases fitting TRBD1. After removal of 3 bases from V and 5 bases from J, the junction contained 6 bases not matched to a gene. Germline assignment: CDR1 SGDLS and CDR2 YYNGEE. The CDR3 is 15 amino acids. CDR3 amino acids: CASSARTGMNEKLFF. The DNA for the CDR3 is TGTGCCAGCAGCGCCAGGACAGGGATGAATGAAAAACTGTTTTTT.

V usage is TRBV28 and J usage is TRBJ2-5, with 13 bases aligning to TRBD2. CDR1 and CDR2 from the germline V gene are MDHEN and SYDVKM. J was trimmed by 7 bases and V by 5 bases; bases with no gene match: 10. The CDR3 loop spans 16 amino acids. The CDR3 DNA follows: TGTGCCAGCAGTCCGCCCGGGACTAGCGGGACGGGGACCCAGTACTTC. Residues: CASSPPGTSGTGTQYF.

The genes are TRBV28 and TRBJ1-5; D is uncertain. The CDR3 spans 16 residues. The germline V gene encodes CDR1 MDHEN and CDR2 SYDVKM. Trimming shortened V by 2 bases and J by 2 bases, and 13 bases separated the two germline ends. The CDR3 spells CASSLMALWGNQPQHF. The CDR3 region has the DNA TGTGCCAGCAGTTTAATGGCTCTCTGGGGCAATCAGCCCCAGCATTTT.

V and J are TRBV19 and TRBJ2-3; 7 bases align to TRBD2. Trimming at V came to 7 bases and at J to 2 bases, leaving 12 bases not matched to a gene. There are 16 residues in the CDR3. Germline V lookup: CDR1 LNHDA, CDR2 SQIVND (reference sequence). This CDR3 is CASKEGRETATDTQYF. The CDR3 coding sequence is TGTGCCAGTAAAGAAGGGCGGGAGACGGCCACAGATACGCAGTATTTT.

The rearrangement uses TRBV2 and TRBJ2-1, with D uncertain. Trimming removed 1 base at V and 0 bases at J, with 10 bases between. The CDR3 covers 16 residues. Germline CDR1 SNHLY, CDR2 FYNNEI. Here the CDR3 DNA reads TGTGCCAGCAGTGAAGAACACCTCAGCTCCTACAATGAGCAGTTCTTC. Translation: CASSEEHLSSYNEQFF.

This chain uses TRBV5-4 with TRBJ1-2; D is uncertain. The CDR3 extends over 12 amino acids. Per the germline V gene, CDR1 is SGHNT and CDR2 is YYREEE (reference sequence). Trimming removed 4 bases from V and 7 bases from J, with 11 bases in between. The CDR3 DNA is TGTGCCAGCAGCCCACACCATGGTGGCTACACCTTC. Translating gives CASSPHHGGYTF.

The J gene is TRBJ1-6, the V gene TRBV5-5, with 9 bases identical to TRBD1. The CDR3 runs to 15 residues. With V trimmed by 4 bases and J by 14 bases, 13 bases remained unmatched. The germline V gene has CDR1 SGHKS and CDR2 YYEKEE (reference sequence). The DNA for the CDR3 is TGTGCCAGCAGCGGGACAGGGCGGAGTGAAGAGGCCCTCCACTTT. Protein sequence: CASSGTGRSEEALHF.

The V gene is TRBV4-1, the J gene TRBJ1-5, with D unresolved. Germline V lookup: CDR1 MGHRA, CDR2 YSYEKL. The CDR3 length is 15 residues. Trimming left V 1 base short and J 2 bases short, with 9 bases between. DNA of the CDR3: TGCGCCAGCAGCCAAGTCCACGTCGGCAATCAGCCCCAGCATTTT. This codes for CASSQVHVGNQPQHF.

The J gene is TRBJ1-1, the V gene TRBV6-5; D unclear. The CDR3 sequence is 14 residues long. V was shortened by 4 bases and J by 0 bases, with 9 bases between the two germline ends. From germline, CDR1 is MNHEY and CDR2 SVGAGI. The CDR3 DNA reads TGTGCCAGCAGTTGGGGTTCAGTGAACACTGAAGCTTTCTTT. This sequence encodes CASSWGSVNTEAFF.

The J gene is TRBJ2-5, the V gene TRBV7-3, with 11 bases fitting TRBD2. V lost 1 base, J lost 1 base, and 2 bases stayed unmatched. The CDR3 length is 16 residues. The germline V gene encodes CDR1 SGHTA and CDR2 FQGTGA. The CDR3 DNA is TGTGCCAGCAGCTTAAACGGACTAGCGGGCCAAGAGACCCAGTACTTC. Encoded protein: CASSLNGLAGQETQYF.

On this clone: One junction end does not reproduce the germline sequence, and a read error may be involved. J is TRBJ2-2 and V is TRBV4-3, with TRBD1 matching over 8 bases. From germline, CDR1 is LGHNA and CDR2 YSLEER. The CDR3 is 16 amino acids. CDR3 in amino acids: CASSRSDRGEHRGAVF. DNA for the CDR3: TGCGCCAGCAGCCGGTCTGACAGGGGTGAACACCGGGGAGCTGTTTTT.

The rearrangement joins TRBV28 to TRBJ1-3; tentatively, D is TRBD1 (6 bases). Per the germline V gene, CDR1 is MDHEN and CDR2 is SYDVKM. V dropped 4 bases and J dropped 0 bases, with 13 bases sitting between them. There are 16 residues in the CDR3. Written as DNA, the CDR3 is TGTGCCAGCAGTTCTATTCAGGGGAACTCTGGAAACACCATATATTTT. It is translated as CASSSIQGNSGNTIYF.

This rearrangement joins TRBV7-9 to TRBJ2-5, with D possibly TRBD1 on 6 matching bases. Germline V gene data show CDR1 as SEHNR and CDR2 as FQNEAQ (reference sequence). The CDR3 has 14 amino acids. The V gene lost 5 bases and the J gene lost 1 base, with 11 bases spanning the gap. The CDR3 bases are TGTGCCAGCAGCGCCGGACAGTTCCAAGAGACCCAGTACTTC. This sequence encodes CASSAGQFQETQYF.

The chain uses TRBV7-9 and TRBJ1-2, with 7 positions matching TRBD1. The CDR3 totals 15 residues. Germline loops: CDR1 SEHNR, CDR2 FQNEAQ (reference sequence). Trimming at V came to 4 bases and at J to 8 bases, leaving 13 bases not matched to a gene. The CDR3 reads CASSSPGQPTGGYTF. The CDR3 nucleotides are TGTGCCAGCAGCTCTCCGGGACAGCCTACGGGAGGCTACACCTTC.

With respect to this clone: Within the sample, other DNA sequences also encode this same CDR3. The V call is TRBV24-1, the J call TRBJ2-7, with 8 bases lining up with TRBD1. Germline V lookup: CDR1 KGHDR, CDR2 SFDVKD. This CDR3 spans 15 amino acids. The V and J ends lost 3 bases and 4 bases, in that order; junction bases with no gene match: 7. CDR3 in DNA: TGTGCCACCAGTGATCCTGGGACAGGTAGTTACGAGCAGTACTTC. The encoded protein is CATSDPGTGSYEQYF.

This sequence joins TRBV5-1 and TRBJ1-3, with D perhaps matching TRBD1 (5 bases). Germline lookup yields CDR1 SGHRS and CDR2 YFSETQ. V was pared by 3 bases and J by 2 bases, with 12 bases between. The CDR3 loop spans 15 amino acids. In DNA form, the CDR3 reads TGCGCCAGCAGCTGGGGGGACGGTCCTGGAAACACCATATATTTT. Translated, it gives CASSWGDGPGNTIYF.

CDR3 DNA: TGTGCCAGCAGTCAGGGGGAGAGGCAGCCCCAGCATTTT. It encodes CASSQGERQPQHF. This sequence joins TRBV12-3 or TRBV12-4 and TRBJ1-5; 7 positions agree with TRBD1. The CDR3 consists of 13 residues. V was clipped by 5 bases and J by 7 bases; unmatched bases: 5.